This TCR beta chain was found in a study of breast tumors, draining lymph nodes, adjacent tissues. Each CDR3 protein gets one entry after TCRdb re-called the multiplex PCR reads with MiXCR. In the table there are some 49,000 distinct CDR3 sequences, 23% of which are singletons. CDR1 SGHAT and CDR2 FQNNGV come from the germline V gene. The CDR3 spans 11 residues. V was pared by 7 bases and J by 6 bases, with 8 bases between. V usage is TRBV11-2 and J usage is TRBJ2-3; possibly TRBD1 or TRBD2 for D (5 bases each). The receptor's source is a female donor with breast cancer. Some clones in this sample may be carry-over from other donors' samples. The material sequenced was breast tumor tissue. DNA of the CDR3: TGTGCCAGCAACGAGGGGGATACGCAGTATTTT. Protein product: CASNEGDTQYF. Supplemented by reference TRBV11-2 and TRBJ2-3, the full variable domain reads EAGVAQSPRYKIIEKRQSVAFWCNPISGHATLYWYQQILGQGPKLLIQFQNNGVVDDSQLPKDRFSAERLKGVDSTLKIQPAKLEDSAVYLCASNEGDTQYFGPGTRLTVL.